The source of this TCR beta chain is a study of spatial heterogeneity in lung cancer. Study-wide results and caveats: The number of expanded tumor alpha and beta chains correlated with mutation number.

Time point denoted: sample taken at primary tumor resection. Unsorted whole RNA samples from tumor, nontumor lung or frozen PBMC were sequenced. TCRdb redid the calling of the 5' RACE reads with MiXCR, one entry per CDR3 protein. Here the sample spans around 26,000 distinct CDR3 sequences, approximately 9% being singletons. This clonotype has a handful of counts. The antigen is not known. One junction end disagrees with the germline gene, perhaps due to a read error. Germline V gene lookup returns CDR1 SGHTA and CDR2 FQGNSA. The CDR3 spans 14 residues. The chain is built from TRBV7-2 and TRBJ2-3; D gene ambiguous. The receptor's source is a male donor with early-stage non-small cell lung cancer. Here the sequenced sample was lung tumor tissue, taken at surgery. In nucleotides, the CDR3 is TGTGCCAGCAGGACGGAACTGAGCACGGATACGCAGTATTTT. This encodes CASRTELSTDTQYF.